A selection of T cell receptor beta chains follows, all from one sample in a study of spatial heterogeneity in lung cancer. TCRdb re-analysed the 5' RACE reads in MiXCR, keeping a single row per CDR3 protein. The sample lists roughly 15,000 distinct CDR3 sequences; 7.9% were seen once. The sequenced sample was PBMCs, obtained at surgery. The source of these receptors is a female donor with early-stage non-small cell lung cancer. CDR3s include the opening cysteine and the closing phenylalanine or tryptophan. The D gene is left open where the match is weak. Part of the rows lack a size; the others show once, few, many or a class for expanded clones.

j_gene: TRBJ2-7
v_gene: TRBV10-3
abundance: -
len: 15
d_gene: TRBD1
CDR3nt: TGTGCCATCAGGGGGGACAGTCGGAGCTCCTACGAGCAGTACTTC
CDR3aa: CAIRGDSRSSYEQYF

j_gene: TRBJ2-6
v_gene: TRBV9
abundance: -
len: 16
d_gene: -
CDR3nt: TGTGCCAGCAGCCCCCACCCGGGGGTAGGAGGCAACGTCCTGACTTTC
CDR3aa: CASSPHPGVGGNVLTF

j_gene: TRBJ2-1
v_gene: TRBV10-2
abundance: many
len: 13
d_gene: TRBD2
CDR3nt: TGCGCCAGCAGACTAGCGGTCTTAGATGAGCAGTTCTTC
CDR3aa: CASRLAVLDEQFF

j_gene: TRBJ1-1
v_gene: TRBV27
abundance: -
len: 13
d_gene: -
CDR3nt: TGTGCCAGCAGTTTGGGGTATGAGACTGAAGCTTTCTTT
CDR3aa: CASSLGYETEAFF

j_gene: TRBJ2-5
v_gene: TRBV20-1
abundance: few
len: 12
d_gene: -
CDR3nt: TGCAGTGCTAGGCGGGACCAAGAGACCCAGTACTTC
CDR3aa: CSARRDQETQYF

j_gene: TRBJ2-1
v_gene: TRBV6-4
abundance: -
len: 17
d_gene: TRBD1
CDR3nt: TGTGCCAGCAGTCCCGGGACAGGCAGCTCTTCCGGCAATGAGCAGTTCTTC
CDR3aa: CASSPGTGSSSGNEQFF

j_gene: TRBJ1-1
v_gene: TRBV28
abundance: few
len: 14
d_gene: -
CDR3nt: TGTGCCAGCAGTTTATGGGGGGGATCCACTGAAGCTTTCTTT
CDR3aa: CASSLWGGSTEAFF

j_gene: TRBJ2-5
v_gene: TRBV6-2/TRBV6-3
abundance: many
len: 18
d_gene: TRBD2
CDR3nt: TGTGCCAGCAGTCCCCACCCACTAGCGGGGGGCCCCCGGGAGACCCAGTACTTC
CDR3aa: CASSPHPLAGGPRETQYF

j_gene: TRBJ2-5
v_gene: TRBV12-5
abundance: few
len: 13
d_gene: -
CDR3nt: TGTGCTAGTGGTTTGCAACCAAGGGAGACCCAGTACTTC
CDR3aa: CASGLQPRETQYF

j_gene: TRBJ2-1
v_gene: TRBV29-1
abundance: medium-sized
len: 8
d_gene: -
CDR3nt: TGCAGCGTTGGATTTTTGTTCTTC
CDR3aa: CSVGFLFF

j_gene: TRBJ2-1
v_gene: TRBV5-4
abundance: -
len: 15
d_gene: TRBD2
CDR3nt: TGTGCCAGCAGCTTGCGACTAGCGGGAACCAATGAGCAGTTCTTC
CDR3aa: CASSLRLAGTNEQFF

j_gene: TRBJ2-3
v_gene: TRBV5-1
abundance: many
len: 14
d_gene: TRBD2
CDR3nt: TGCGCCAGCAGCAGCGGGGTAGGCACAGATACGCAGTATTTT
CDR3aa: CASSSGVGTDTQYF

j_gene: TRBJ2-7
v_gene: TRBV9
abundance: -
len: 15
d_gene: -
CDR3nt: TGTGCCAGCAGCGTAGGTCTACAAAGGAACTACGAGCAGTACTTC
CDR3aa: CASSVGLQRNYEQYF

j_gene: TRBJ2-1
v_gene: TRBV6-2/TRBV6-3
abundance: many
len: 12
d_gene: -
CDR3nt: TGTGCCAGCAGTTACCTTAGACGTGAGCAGTTCTTC
CDR3aa: CASSYLRREQFF

j_gene: TRBJ2-7
v_gene: TRBV11-2
abundance: many
len: 14
d_gene: -
CDR3nt: TGTGCCAGCAGCTTAGAGGGGAGCTCCAACGAGCAGTACTTC
CDR3aa: CASSLEGSSNEQYF

j_gene: TRBJ1-5
v_gene: TRBV20-1
abundance: many
len: 15
d_gene: -
CDR3nt: TGCAGTACCGCGAGGTCAAGGGGCGTAGGCCAGCCCCAGCATTTT
CDR3aa: CSTARSRGVGQPQHF

j_gene: TRBJ1-1
v_gene: TRBV29-1
abundance: few
len: 10
d_gene: -
CDR3nt: TGCAGCGTTGGAAATCCGTCAGCTTTCTTT
CDR3aa: CSVGNPSAFF

j_gene: TRBJ2-2
v_gene: TRBV28
abundance: -
len: 15
d_gene: -
CDR3nt: TGTGCCAGCAGTTTCATAAGACGGTACGGCGGGGAGCTGTTTTTT
CDR3aa: CASSFIRRYGGELFF

j_gene: TRBJ1-4
v_gene: TRBV14
abundance: many
len: 16
d_gene: -
CDR3nt: TGTGCCAGCAGCCAAGATCTTGGAGGGAGTAATGAAAAACTGTTTTTT
CDR3aa: CASSQDLGGSNEKLFF

j_gene: TRBJ2-3
v_gene: TRBV7-9
abundance: many
len: 12
d_gene: -
CDR3nt: TGTGCCAGCAGTTCCGGCAGGTATACGCAGTATTTT
CDR3aa: CASSSGRYTQYF

j_gene: TRBJ2-5
v_gene: TRBV2
abundance: few
len: 15
d_gene: -
CDR3nt: TGTGCCAGCAGGAGAACAGGACGACGGGAAGAGACCCAGTACTTC
CDR3aa: CASRRTGRREETQYF

j_gene: TRBJ2-1
v_gene: TRBV4-1
abundance: many
len: 17
d_gene: TRBD2
CDR3nt: TGCGCCAGCAGCCATCTAAACTTAGCGGGAGGGTCGAATGAGCAGTTCTTC
CDR3aa: CASSHLNLAGGSNEQFF

j_gene: TRBJ2-5
v_gene: TRBV7-2
abundance: many
len: 15
d_gene: TRBD2
CDR3nt: TGTGCCAGCAGCATGAAAGCGGGGGGGCACGAGACCCAGTACTTC
CDR3aa: CASSMKAGGHETQYF

j_gene: TRBJ2-2
v_gene: TRBV9
abundance: many
len: 15
d_gene: -
CDR3nt: TGTGCCAGCAGCGAGACTCGGGCTAACACCGGGGAGCTGTTTTTT
CDR3aa: CASSETRANTGELFF

j_gene: TRBJ2-3
v_gene: TRBV11-2
abundance: many
len: 16
d_gene: TRBD2
CDR3nt: TGTGCCAGCAGCTTAATGGGACTAGCGGGAGGAGATACGCAGTATTTT
CDR3aa: CASSLMGLAGGDTQYF

j_gene: TRBJ2-7
v_gene: TRBV6-2/TRBV6-3
abundance: many
len: 13
d_gene: -
CDR3nt: TGTGCCAGCACCCCGGGGGGCCCTTACGAGCAGTACTTC
CDR3aa: CASTPGGPYEQYF

j_gene: TRBJ1-1
v_gene: TRBV6-2/TRBV6-3
abundance: few
len: 17
d_gene: TRBD1
CDR3nt: TGTGCCAGCAGTTTTTCGGGACAGCCCCGCCCGAACACTGAAGCTTTCTTT
CDR3aa: CASSFSGQPRPNTEAFF

j_gene: TRBJ2-1
v_gene: TRBV14
abundance: few
len: 12
d_gene: -
CDR3nt: TGTGCCAGCAGCCTAACGTACAATGAGCAGTTCTTC
CDR3aa: CASSLTYNEQFF

j_gene: TRBJ2-1
v_gene: TRBV3-1
abundance: many
len: 15
d_gene: -
CDR3nt: TGTGCCAGCAGCCGGGACCCCAGCTCCTACAATGAGCAGTTCTTC
CDR3aa: CASSRDPSSYNEQFF

j_gene: TRBJ1-2
v_gene: TRBV5-5
abundance: many
len: 14
d_gene: TRBD1
CDR3nt: TGTGCCAGCAGCTCAGGGGGCGTGACGGGTGGCTACACCTTC
CDR3aa: CASSSGGVTGGYTF

j_gene: TRBJ1-2
v_gene: TRBV28
abundance: many
len: 16
d_gene: -
CDR3nt: TGTGCCAGCAGTTTTGAGGGGACGGATTCTTACCATGGCTACACCTTC
CDR3aa: CASSFEGTDSYHGYTF

j_gene: TRBJ1-3
v_gene: TRBV6-5
abundance: many
len: 16
d_gene: -
CDR3nt: TGTGCCAGCAGTTACTCGGGGGGTGGCTCTGGAAACACCATATATTTT
CDR3aa: CASSYSGGGSGNTIYF

j_gene: TRBJ1-6
v_gene: TRBV7-3
abundance: few
len: 15
d_gene: -
CDR3nt: TGTGCCAGCAGCAACCCGCGGGGCCGTAATTCACCCCTCCACTTT
CDR3aa: CASSNPRGRNSPLHF

j_gene: TRBJ1-6
v_gene: TRBV12-3/TRBV12-4
abundance: many
len: 15
d_gene: -
CDR3nt: TGTGCCAGCAGTCCCCGGACGGGGGAGGGTTCACCCCTCCACTTT
CDR3aa: CASSPRTGEGSPLHF

j_gene: TRBJ2-5
v_gene: TRBV7-2
abundance: many
len: 12
d_gene: TRBD2
CDR3nt: TGTGCCAGCAGCGGGACTATGGAGACCCAGTACTTC
CDR3aa: CASSGTMETQYF

j_gene: TRBJ1-1
v_gene: TRBV7-6
abundance: few
len: 13
d_gene: -
CDR3nt: TGTGCCAGCAGCTTAGGAGATTGGACTGAAGCTTTCTTT
CDR3aa: CASSLGDWTEAFF

j_gene: TRBJ1-4
v_gene: TRBV9
abundance: many
len: 14
d_gene: -
CDR3nt: TGTGCCAGCAGCGTTCGAAGTGGTGGGGAAAAACTGTTTTTT
CDR3aa: CASSVRSGGEKLFF

j_gene: TRBJ2-5
v_gene: TRBV20-1
abundance: -
len: 15
d_gene: -
CDR3nt: TGCAGTGCCCCCGCTATCGGGGCGATGAGGGAGACCCAGTACTTC
CDR3aa: CSAPAIGAMRETQYF

j_gene: TRBJ2-1
v_gene: TRBV6-2/TRBV6-3
abundance: -
len: 15
d_gene: -
CDR3nt: TGTGCCAGCAGTTCAGGTTCGGGTGGGGGCTATGAGCAGTTCTTC
CDR3aa: CASSSGSGGGYEQFF

j_gene: TRBJ1-5
v_gene: TRBV10-2
abundance: many
len: 11
d_gene: -
CDR3nt: TGCGCCAGCAGTGAGGGGGGGCCCCAGCATTTT
CDR3aa: CASSEGGPQHF

j_gene: TRBJ1-5
v_gene: TRBV7-9
abundance: -
len: 15
d_gene: -
CDR3nt: TGTGCCAGCAGCTTCGGGGGCGCGACGAATCAGCCCCAGCATTTT
CDR3aa: CASSFGGATNQPQHF

j_gene: TRBJ2-3
v_gene: TRBV29-1
abundance: -
len: 18
d_gene: TRBD2
CDR3nt: TGCAGCGTTGTAGGGGTGGGATCTAGCGGGGGGCACACAGATACGCAGTATTTT
CDR3aa: CSVVGVGSSGGHTDTQYF